This section outlines one T cell receptor beta chain sequence together with its context. Profiled with immunoSEQ multiplex PCR; TCRdb holds only in-frame clones, not every one. The profile shows hundreds of thousands of clones, 80% to 90% of them singletons. V lost 5 bases and J lost 6, with 22 bases in between. CDR1 SGHVS and CDR2 FQNEAQ come from the germline V gene. The CDR3 has 16 amino acids. The sample comes from a study of blood T cell repertoires in COVID-19. The clonotype was recovered from a man aged 35-49 years who had recovered from COVID-19. The sequencing input was PBMCs or T cells enriched from blood (not recorded which). The V gene is TRBV7-8, the J gene TRBJ1-2, with D perhaps matching TRBD1 (5 bases). The CDR3 region is CASSRLDGGGSHGYTF. Here the CDR3 DNA reads TGTGCCAGCAGCCGATTAGATGGGGGGGGGTCCCATGGCTACACCTTC.